These 29 T cell receptor beta chains were sequenced from one sample in a study of OX40 agonist ivuxolimab in advanced cancers. This table comes from immunoSEQ multiplex PCR, and its TCRdb copy is limited to in-frame clones, with some not included. This sample has 60,000 to 85,000 clones; over 75% occur once, and the top ten carry under 1%. The material was CD4+ or CD8+ T cells sorted from blood, obtained in a trial of the OX40 agonist ivuxolimab. The receptors were sampled from an adult with an advanced solid tumor such as melanoma, head and neck, liver or kidney cancer.

V gene TRBV7-2 combines with J gene TRBJ2-5; 10 bases fit TRBD1. Germline CDR1 is SGHTA and CDR2 is FQGNSA. The CDR3 is 14 amino acids. V was clipped by 5 bases and J by 5 bases; unmatched bases: 5. CDR3 DNA sequence: TGTGCCAGCAGCCGGGACAGGGGAGGCGAGACCCAGTACTTC. The encoded protein is CASSRDRGGETQYF.

The chain is built from TRBV29-1 and TRBJ2-7, with a tentative D call TRBD2 (5 bases). The germline gives CDR1 SQVTM, CDR2 ANQGSEA. V lost 5 bases, J lost 0 bases, and 5 bases lay in between. The CDR3 is made up of 11 amino acids. CDR3 region: CSVRDSYEQYF. Here the CDR3 DNA reads TGCAGCGTTCGGGACTCCTACGAGCAGTACTTC.

This clone was found once. The chain combines TRBV28 with TRBJ1-3, with unresolved D. The CDR3 has 15 residues. V gave up 7 bases and J gave up 3 bases, with 16 bases separating them. CDR1 is MDHEN and CDR2 is SYDVKM in the germline V gene. This chain's CDR3 is CASTPDTINGNTIYF. The CDR3 nucleotides are TGTGCCAGCACGCCAGACACTATAAATGGAAACACCATATATTTT.

V usage is TRBV5-6 and J usage is TRBJ2-4, with a tentative D call TRBD2 (6 bases). V lost 4 bases and J lost 1, with 15 bases in between. The CDR3 is made up of 16 amino acids. Per germline, CDR1 SGHDT and CDR2 YYEEEE. The DNA of the CDR3 is TGTGCCAGCAGCCCGCCACGCCGGGAGGCCAAAAACATTCAGTACTTC. This translates into CASSPPRREAKNIQYF.

Only one count was recorded for this clone. The CDR3 DNA is TGTGCCAGCAGTTTAATCGTACTAGCGGGAGCAGATACGCAGTATTTT. Translated, it gives CASSLIVLAGADTQYF. The chain couples TRBV28 to TRBJ2-3, with 11 bases that match TRBD2. The junction had 5 bases not matched to a gene; V was cut back by 2 bases and J by 4 bases. Germline-derived CDR1 and CDR2 are MDHEN and SYDVKM. The CDR3 length is 16 residues. Full variable domain (remainder filled in from reference TRBV28 and TRBJ2-3): DVKVTQSSRYLVKRTGEKVFLECVQDMDHENMFWYRQDPGLGLRLIYFSYDVKMKEKGDIPEGYSVSREKKERFSLILESASTNQTSMYLCASSLIVLAGADTQYFGPGTRLTVL.

The genes are TRBV19 and TRBJ2-5; 8 bases match TRBD2. V shed 5 bases, J shed 3 bases, and the junction held 2 bases outside the gene matches. The CDR3 length is 13 residues. Germline V CDR1 and CDR2: LNHDA, SQIVND (reference sequence). Written as DNA, the CDR3 is TGTGCCAGTAGTGGACTAGCAAAAGAGACCCAGTACTTC. This sequence encodes CASSGLAKETQYF.

This chain uses TRBV5-5 with TRBJ1-2, with 9 nucleotides matching TRBD1. The CDR3 loop spans 15 amino acids. Germline CDR1 is SGHKS and CDR2 is YYEKEE (reference sequence). V lost 2 bases, J lost 8 bases, and 10 bases stayed unmatched. The CDR3 DNA reads TGTGCCAGCAGCTTCACCGGGACAGGGCTTCAAGGCTACACCTTC. It codes for CASSFTGTGLQGYTF.

The chain combines TRBV6-1 with TRBJ1-4; no clear D. Germline CDR1 reads MNHNS; CDR2 reads SASEGT. CDR3 length: 14 residues. Trimming stripped 4 bases from V and 4 bases from J, with 10 bases between. The CDR3 nucleotides read TGTGCCAGCAGTGCCCGGGCGATTAATGAAAAACTGTTTTTT. Its protein is CASSARAINEKLFF.

Here the CDR3 reads CASSVVRDRDNEQFF. The CDR3 DNA reads as TGTGCCAGCAGCGTAGTCCGGGACAGGGACAATGAGCAGTTCTTC. The rearrangement links TRBV9 to TRBJ2-1; 9 bases are shared with TRBD1. The J segment lost 5 bases and the V segment lost 0 bases, leaving 3 bases of the junction unmatched. Germline V gene lookup returns CDR1 SGDLS and CDR2 YYNGEE. The length of the CDR3 is 15 residues. Full variable domain (remainder filled in from reference TRBV9 and TRBJ2-1): DSGVTQTPKHLITATGQRVTLRCSPRSGDLSVYWYQQSLDQGLQFLIQYYNGEERAKGNILERFSAQQFPDLHSELNLSSLELGDSALYFCASSVVRDRDNEQFFGPGTRLTVL.

The chain uses TRBV27 and TRBJ1-2; TRBD1 agrees at 9 bases. Germline-derived CDR1 and CDR2 are MNHEY and SMNVEV (reference sequence). The CDR3 sequence is 13 residues long. The ends lost 5 bases at V and 8 bases at J; junction bases unmatched: 6. The CDR3 region is CASSNRGPAGYTF. The CDR3 region has the DNA TGTGCCAGCAGTAACAGGGGGCCAGCCGGCTACACCTTC.

This chain links TRBV6-1 with TRBJ1-3; no clear D. The CDR3 is 16 residues long. Germline V gene data show CDR1 as MNHNS and CDR2 as SASEGT. V was pared by 2 bases and J by 0 bases, with 11 bases between. CDR3 nucleotide sequence: TGTGCCAGCAGTGAAACTCTTTCCCGCTCTGGAAACACCATATATTTT. Translated: CASSETLSRSGNTIYF.

V and J are TRBV28 and TRBJ1-1; 9 bases fit TRBD1. Trimming cost V 6 bases and J 4 bases; bases outside gene matches: 6. Germline V gene sequence: CDR1 MDHEN, CDR2 SYDVKM. This CDR3 has 14 residues. CDR3 loop: CASRLGDRATEAFF. The CDR3 DNA follows: TGTGCCAGCAGACTGGGGGACAGGGCCACTGAAGCTTTCTTT.

By its share, this clone is medium-sized. The gene calls are TRBV2 and TRBJ2-7, with a possible D match to TRBD1 (5 bases). The CDR3 is 14 residues long. Germline CDR1 is SNHLY and CDR2 is FYNNEI. V dropped 6 bases and J dropped 1 base, with 13 bases sitting between them. The CDR3 sequence is CASRQGKGSYEQYF. The CDR3 DNA sequence: TGTGCCAGCAGGCAGGGTAAGGGATCCTACGAGCAGTACTTC.

The chain joins TRBV6-1 to TRBJ1-5; D is undetermined. Trimming cost V 1 base and J 7 bases, with 11 bases left between them. Germline V gene sequence: CDR1 MNHNS, CDR2 SASEGT. The CDR3 runs 14 residues. Here the CDR3 reads CASSEGVSGQPQHF. CDR3 nucleotides: TGTGCCAGCAGTGAAGGGGTAAGCGGACAGCCCCAGCATTTT.

V usage is TRBV28 and J usage is TRBJ1-5; 7 positions match TRBD1. Losses at the gene ends were 7 bases for V and 4 bases for J; bases not matched to a gene: 10. CDR1 and CDR2 (germline): MDHEN, SYDVKM. The CDR3 is 15 residues long. The CDR3 DNA is TGTGCCAGCACCCAGGGGGGGCAGGTGAATCAGCCCCAGCATTTT. It translates to CASTQGGQVNQPQHF.

The chain carries TRBV5-1 and TRBJ1-1; 9 bases agree with TRBD1. Per germline, CDR1 SGHRS and CDR2 YFSETQ. The length of the CDR3 is 14 residues. V shed 2 bases and J 5 bases; nucleotides not matched to a gene: 4. This CDR3 reads CASSLLTGGTEAFF. The CDR3 DNA reads TGCGCCAGCAGCTTACTGACAGGGGGTACTGAAGCTTTCTTT.

The gene calls are TRBV29-1 and TRBJ2-7; D may be TRBD1 (6 bases). The CDR3 covers 12 residues. V was clipped by 4 bases and J by 0 bases, with 7 bases between them. Germline V lookup: CDR1 SQVTM, CDR2 ANQGSEA. CDR3 loop: CSVVTGSYEQYF. CDR3 in DNA: TGCAGCGTTGTGACAGGCTCCTACGAGCAGTACTTC.

V and J are TRBV11-2 and TRBJ1-2, with 7 bases fitting TRBD1. The CDR3 runs 17 residues. Per germline, CDR1 SGHAT and CDR2 FQNNGV. J was trimmed by 6 bases and V by 2 bases; bases with no gene match: 15. Written as DNA, the CDR3 is TGTGCCAGCAGCTTAAATCTTGTCCGACAGGGACGCGATGGCTACACCTTC. Its protein product is CASSLNLVRQGRDGYTF.

The V call is TRBV7-9, the J call TRBJ2-2; 7 bases match TRBD2. This CDR3 contains 13 residues. The germline CDR1 and CDR2 sequences are SEHNR and FQNEAQ (reference sequence). Unmatched junction bases numbered 1, after V lost 4 bases and J lost 5 bases. CDR3 DNA: TGTGCCAGCAGCTCTAGCGGTACCGGGGAGCTGTTTTTT. As protein: CASSSSGTGELFF.

This clone has only one observation. The chain employs TRBV4-2 and TRBJ1-5, with 7 bases aligning to TRBD1. V was pared by 4 bases and J by 2 bases, with 8 bases of the junction left unmatched. Looked up from germline, CDR1 is LGHNA and CDR2 is YNFKEQ. The CDR3 is 16 amino acids. CDR3 region: CASSPGTDAGNQPQHF. The CDR3, as DNA: TGTGCCAGCAGCCCTGGGACAGACGCTGGCAATCAGCCCCAGCATTTT.

This clone came up a few times. J is TRBJ1-2 and V is TRBV7-4; TRBD1 might be the D (5 bases). Trimming removed 5 bases at V and 1 base at J, with 14 bases between. The germline V gene has CDR1 SGHVT and CDR2 SQSDAQ. This CDR3 region has 15 residues. The CDR3 coding sequence is TGTGCCAGCAGCCTCCCTAAGACAGTTAACTATGGCTACACCTTC. Its protein is CASSLPKTVNYGYTF. Supplemented by reference TRBV7-4 and TRBJ1-2, the full variable domain reads GAGVSQSPRYKVAKRGRDVALRCDSISGHVTLYWYRQTLGQGSEVLTYSQSDAQRDKSGRPSGRFSAERPERSVSTLKIQRTEQGDSAVYLCASSLPKTVNYGYTFGSGTRLTVV.

In the case of this clone: Other DNA sequences from this sample encode an identical CDR3 as well. V usage is TRBV28 and J usage is TRBJ1-3, with 7 bases lining up with TRBD1. The germline V gene encodes CDR1 MDHEN and CDR2 SYDVKM. The junction had 0 bases not matched to a gene; V was cut back by 2 bases and J by 2 bases. This CDR3 has 14 amino acids. In nucleotides, the CDR3 is TGTGCCAGCAGTTTACAGGGGGCTGGAAACACCATATATTTT. Its protein product is CASSLQGAGNTIYF.

J is TRBJ2-2 and V is TRBV7-3; 8 bases are shared with TRBD1. The CDR3 is 15 amino acids. Germline CDR1 and CDR2: SGHTA and FQGTGA. Losses at the gene ends were 5 bases for V and 4 bases for J; bases not matched to a gene: 6. The CDR3 loop is CASSPRDRSTGELFF. CDR3 nucleotides: TGTGCCAGCAGCCCCCGGGACAGGAGCACCGGGGAGCTGTTTTTT.

The rearrangement joins TRBV28 to TRBJ1-4; no clear D. The CDR3 runs 13 residues. Trimming took 5 bases from V and 8 from J, leaving 12 bases between them. Germline CDR1 is MDHEN and CDR2 is SYDVKM. The DNA for the CDR3 is TGTGCCAGCAGTCGCTCGGGGTGGGAAAAACTGTTTTTT. The encoded protein is CASSRSGWEKLFF.

This chain joins TRBV7-3 and TRBJ2-1; D not certain. The CDR3 sequence is 15 residues long. Per the germline V gene, CDR1 is SGHTA and CDR2 is FQGTGA. The V and J ends lost 5 bases and 0 bases respectively, with 11 bases between them. In nucleotides, the CDR3 is TGTGCCAGCAGCCTTGTTAAAAGCTCCTACAATGAGCAGTTCTTC. It specifies CASSLVKSSYNEQFF.

This clone was counted once. The CDR3 loop is CASSQQGTTGELFF. The DNA for the CDR3 is TGTGCCAGCAGCCAACAGGGGACCACCGGGGAGCTGTTTTTT. This rearrangement joins TRBV9 to TRBJ2-2; the match to TRBD1 covers 7 bases. The CDR3 has 14 residues. Germline loops: CDR1 SGDLS, CDR2 YYNGEE. Trimming at V came to 4 bases and at J to 4 bases, leaving 4 bases not matched to a gene.

The chain couples TRBV18 to TRBJ2-6, with TRBD1 identical over 8 bases. Per the germline V gene, CDR1 is KGHSH and CDR2 is LQKENI. The CDR3 contains 16 residues. V gave up 9 bases and J gave up 4 bases; unmatched junction bases: 11. The CDR3 spells CASHRSDRGGANVLTF. For the CDR3, the DNA is TGTGCCAGTCATCGATCCGACAGGGGAGGGGCCAACGTCCTGACTTTC.

The rearrangement links TRBV18 to TRBJ2-2; 12 positions agree with TRBD1. This CDR3 spans 18 amino acids. Per the germline V gene, CDR1 is KGHSH and CDR2 is LQKENI. The V segment lost 2 bases and the J segment 5 bases; nucleotides outside the gene matches: 9. CDR3 nucleotide sequence: TGTGCCAGCTCACCAACTCTCTTGGGACAGGGGGCTACCGGGGAGCTGTTTTTT. Its translation is CASSPTLLGQGATGELFF. The full variable domain, with the rest looked up from reference TRBV18 and TRBJ2-2, is NAGVMQNPRHLVRRRGQEARLRCSPMKGHSHVYWYRQLPEEGLKFMVYLQKENIIDESGMPKERFSAEFPKEGPSILRIQQVVRGDSAAYFCASSPTLLGQGATGELFFGEGSRLTVL.

This chain uses TRBV7-2 with TRBJ2-7, with a weak D call TRBD1 (5 bases). Germline CDR1 and CDR2: SGHTA and FQGNSA. The CDR3 covers 12 residues. V shed 5 bases and J shed 3 bases, with 8 bases lying between them. DNA of the CDR3: TGTGCCAGCAGCGCCACAGGCTACGAGCAGTACTTC. Its translation is CASSATGYEQYF.